A selection of T cell receptor beta chains follows, all from one sample in a study of T cell responses to AZD1222 COVID-19 vaccine. Clones were read by immunoSEQ multiplex PCR, and TCRdb kept only the in-frame ones, dropping some. Among 150,000 to 250,000 clones listed, 85% to 95% were seen once. The sequencing used peripheral blood, collected 28 days after the second AZD1222 dose. Every receptor here comes from an adult who received the AZD1222 COVID-19 vaccine. The CDR3 runs from the conserved cysteine through the conserved F or W. A D gene is named only where the DNA matches it firmly. The size entry is marked missing in some rows and otherwise reads once, few, many or a size class.

J: TRBJ2-3; D: TRBD2; V: TRBV5-1; size: -; CDR3: CASREVAGGTDTQYF; DNA: TGCGCCAGCAGAGAAGTAGCGGGGGGAACAGATACGCAGTATTTT
J: TRBJ2-7; D: -; V: TRBV3-1/TRBV3-2; size: -; CDR3: CASSQGAGFNEQYF; DNA: TGTGCCAGCAGCCAAGGGGCAGGCTTCAACGAGCAGTACTTC
J: TRBJ1-6; D: -; V: TRBV27; size: -; CDR3: CASSLRQGFSPLHF; DNA: TGTGCCAGCAGTTTAAGGCAGGGGTTCTCACCCCTCCACTTT
J: TRBJ1-1; D: -; V: TRBV5-1; size: -; CDR3: CASSNGLVNTEAFF; DNA: TGCGCCAGCAGCAATGGACTGGTGAACACTGAAGCTTTCTTT
J: TRBJ1-6; D: TRBD1; V: TRBV5-1; size: -; CDR3: CASSFGTGQIGSPLHF; DNA: TGCGCCAGCAGCTTCGGGACAGGGCAGATTGGTTCACCCCTCCACTTT
J: TRBJ2-2; D: -; V: TRBV4-3; size: -; CDR3: CASSQDPRTRSGELFF; DNA: TGCGCCAGCAGCCAAGATCCTCGTACTCGTAGCGGGGAGCTGTTTTTT
J: TRBJ2-2; D: TRBD1; V: TRBV18; size: -; CDR3: CASSPPGQGRTGELFF; DNA: TGTGCCAGCTCACCACCGGGACAGGGGCGAACCGGGGAGCTGTTTTTT
J: TRBJ2-1; D: -; V: TRBV7-6; size: -; CDR3: CASSLGQGPYNEQFF; DNA: TGTGCCAGCAGCTTAGGGCAGGGTCCCTACAATGAGCAGTTCTTC
J: TRBJ2-2; D: TRBD1; V: TRBV3-1/TRBV3-2; size: -; CDR3: CASSPITGTGNSGELFF; DNA: TGTGCCAGCAGCCCCATTACCGGGACAGGGAATTCCGGGGAGCTGTTTTTT
J: TRBJ2-1; D: TRBD1; V: TRBV4-3; size: once; CDR3: CASSQEGGIVRNEQFF; DNA: TGCGCCAGCAGCCAAGAAGGGGGCATCGTCCGCAATGAGCAGTTCTTC
J: TRBJ1-2; D: -; V: TRBV19; size: -; CDR3: CASSIEWRGYGYTF; DNA: TGTGCCAGTAGCATCGAGTGGAGAGGGTATGGCTACACCTTC
J: TRBJ1-2; D: TRBD1; V: TRBV5-4; size: -; CDR3: CAGVGQGSYGYTF; DNA: TGTGCCGGCGTGGGACAGGGTAGCTATGGCTACACCTTC
J: TRBJ1-6; D: -; V: TRBV2; size: -; CDR3: CASSPGPSPLHF; DNA: TGTGCCAGCAGCCCCGGGCCCTCCCCTCTCCACTTT
J: TRBJ1-2; D: -; V: TRBV2; size: -; CDR3: CASSGLGYTF; DNA: TGTGCCAGCAGTGGCCTTGGCTACACCTTC
J: TRBJ2-7; D: -; V: TRBV11-2; size: -; CDR3: CASSLELREQYF; DNA: TGTGCCAGCAGCTTAGAGCTCCGCGAGCAGTACTTC
J: TRBJ2-5; D: -; V: TRBV6-5; size: -; CDR3: CASSYSQRAQETQYF; DNA: TGTGCCAGCAGTTACTCCCAGCGGGCCCAAGAGACCCAGTACTTC
J: TRBJ2-5; D: -; V: TRBV12-5; size: once; CDR3: CASGWTIQETQYF; DNA: TGTGCTAGTGGTTGGACAATTCAAGAGACCCAGTACTTC
J: TRBJ2-2; D: TRBD1; V: TRBV7-2; size: -; CDR3: CASSSRGHTGELFF; DNA: TGTGCCAGCAGCTCCAGGGGGCATACCGGGGAGCTGTTTTTT
J: TRBJ1-5; D: TRBD1; V: TRBV6-2/TRBV6-3; size: once; CDR3: CASSYWDRINQAQHF; DNA: TGTGCCAGCAGTTATTGGGACAGGATCAATCAAGCCCAGCATTTT
J: TRBJ1-4; D: -; V: TRBV18; size: -; CDR3: CASSPRAATGIETNEKLFF; DNA: TGTGCCAGCTCACCACGGGCAGCTACCGGGATCGAGACTAATGAAAAACTGTTTTTT
J: TRBJ1-1; D: -; V: TRBV12-3/TRBV12-4; size: -; CDR3: CASSKALEAFF; DNA: TGTGCCAGCAGTAAAGCGCTTGAAGCTTTCTTT
J: TRBJ1-2; D: TRBD1; V: TRBV7-2; size: -; CDR3: CASSSMTGAPVGYTF; DNA: TGTGCCAGCAGCTCCATGACAGGGGCCCCAGTGGGCTACACCTTC
J: TRBJ2-7; D: TRBD2; V: TRBV19; size: -; CDR3: CASSIAAGARSYEQYF; DNA: TGTGCCAGTAGTATAGCAGCGGGGGCGCGATCCTACGAGCAGTACTTC
J: TRBJ1-2; D: TRBD1; V: TRBV6-6; size: -; CDR3: CASSPTGDYTF; DNA: TGTGCCAGCAGTCCGACAGGGGACTACACCTTC
J: TRBJ2-5; D: TRBD1; V: TRBV6-1; size: -; CDR3: CASSELGGQETQYF; DNA: TGTGCCAGCAGTGAACTAGGGGGCCAGGAGACCCAGTACTTC
J: TRBJ1-6; D: TRBD1; V: TRBV6-6; size: -; CDR3: CASSRKGAGVDSPLHF; DNA: TGTGCCAGCAGTCGAAAGGGGGCAGGGGTGGATTCACCCCTCCACTTT
J: TRBJ2-7; D: -; V: TRBV12-3/TRBV12-4; size: -; CDR3: CASSQTAGLQYF; DNA: TGTGCCAGCAGCCAAACCGCAGGGTTACAGTACTTC
J: TRBJ1-1; D: -; V: TRBV7-2; size: -; CDR3: CASSLRGAPNEAFF; DNA: TGTGCCAGCAGCTTACGCGGGGCGCCTAATGAAGCTTTCTTT
J: TRBJ1-6; D: -; V: TRBV3-1/TRBV3-2; size: -; CDR3: CASILSGAGDNSPLHF; DNA: TGTGCCAGCATTCTCTCTGGGGCCGGAGATAATTCACCCCTCCACTTT
J: TRBJ1-5; D: -; V: TRBV7-9; size: -; CDR3: CASSPGDHQPQHF; DNA: TGTGCCAGCAGCCCGGGGGACCATCAGCCCCAGCATTTT
J: TRBJ2-3; D: TRBD2; V: TRBV7-9; size: -; CDR3: CASSTGLAGARTDTQYF; DNA: TGTGCCAGCAGCACGGGACTAGCGGGGGCCCGCACAGATACGCAGTATTTT
J: TRBJ2-6; D: -; V: TRBV29-1; size: -; CDR3: CSVVTDSGDSGANVLTF; DNA: TGCAGCGTTGTGACTGACAGTGGAGACTCCGGGGCCAACGTCCTGACTTTC
J: TRBJ1-6; D: -; V: TRBV6-5; size: -; CDR3: CASSYEGVPSSPLHF; DNA: TGTGCCAGCAGTTATGAGGGAGTCCCTAGTTCACCCCTCCACTTT
J: TRBJ2-1; D: TRBD2; V: TRBV7-9; size: -; CDR3: CASGPSGGGYNEQFF; DNA: TGTGCCAGCGGCCCGTCGGGGGGGGGCTACAATGAGCAGTTCTTC
J: TRBJ1-2; D: -; V: TRBV20-1; size: -; CDR3: CSASEQTNYGYTF; DNA: TGCAGTGCTAGTGAACAGACAAACTATGGCTACACCTTC
J: TRBJ1-5; D: TRBD1; V: TRBV5-1; size: -; CDR3: CASSLSGQGGGQPQHF; DNA: TGCGCCAGCAGCTTGTCAGGTCAGGGGGGCGGACAGCCCCAGCATTTT
J: TRBJ2-3; D: -; V: TRBV19; size: -; CDR3: CASSIPPSDTQYF; DNA: TGTGCCAGTAGCATCCCCCCCTCTGATACGCAGTATTTT
J: TRBJ2-1; D: TRBD2; V: TRBV3-1/TRBV3-2; size: -; CDR3: CASTILAGGYNEQFF; DNA: TGTGCCAGCACCATACTAGCGGGGGGCTACAATGAGCAGTTCTTC
J: TRBJ2-7; D: -; V: TRBV6-6; size: once; CDR3: CASSYVTYEQYF; DNA: TGTGCCAGCAGTTATGTAACCTACGAGCAGTACTTC
J: TRBJ1-2; D: -; V: TRBV9; size: -; CDR3: CASSKLDRGDYGYTF; DNA: TGTGCCAGCAGCAAACTGGACAGAGGGGACTATGGCTACACCTTC
J: TRBJ1-2; D: -; V: TRBV25-1; size: -; CDR3: CASSPNWEGDGYTF; DNA: TGTGCCAGCAGTCCGAATTGGGAGGGGGATGGCTACACCTTC
J: TRBJ1-2; D: -; V: TRBV29-1; size: once; CDR3: CSVGDRNYGYTF; DNA: TGCAGCGTCGGAGACAGGAACTATGGCTACACCTTC
J: TRBJ1-6; D: -; V: TRBV6-5; size: -; CDR3: CASSVPGWNSPLHF; DNA: TGTGCCAGCAGCGTCCCAGGGTGGAATTCACCCCTCCACTTT
J: TRBJ1-2; D: -; V: TRBV7-9; size: -; CDR3: CASSLVGGDGYTF; DNA: TGTGCCAGCAGCTTAGTAGGGGGTGATGGCTACACCTTC
J: TRBJ1-3; D: -; V: TRBV7-6; size: -; CDR3: CASSLGVRRAGNTIYF; DNA: TGTGCCAGCAGCTTAGGCGTACGCAGGGCCGGAAACACCATATATTTT
J: TRBJ1-6; D: TRBD1; V: TRBV18; size: -; CDR3: CASSPGTGDSPLHF; DNA: TGTGCCAGCTCACCCGGGACAGGGGATTCACCCCTCCACTTT
J: TRBJ2-5; D: -; V: TRBV14; size: -; CDR3: CASSPRTEGTQYF; DNA: TGTGCCAGCAGCCCACGGACGGAGGGGACCCAGTACTTC
J: TRBJ2-6; D: -; V: TRBV3-1/TRBV3-2; size: -; CDR3: CASSPGDSSSGANVLTF; DNA: TGTGCCAGCAGCCCAGGGGACTCTAGCTCTGGGGCCAACGTCCTGACTTTC
J: TRBJ2-5; D: -; V: TRBV5-6; size: once; CDR3: CASSVPGPGRETQYF; DNA: TGTGCCAGCAGCGTTCCGGGACCTGGGAGGGAGACCCAGTACTTC
J: TRBJ1-1; D: -; V: TRBV10-3; size: -; CDR3: CAIRDLRQTMNTEAFF; DNA: TGTGCCATCAGGGATCTTCGACAGACCATGAACACTGAAGCTTTCTTT
J: TRBJ2-3; D: TRBD2; V: TRBV11-3; size: once; CDR3: CASSLDGGSPDTQYF; DNA: TGTGCCAGCAGCTTAGACGGGGGGAGCCCAGATACGCAGTATTTT
J: TRBJ1-6; D: -; V: TRBV28; size: -; CDR3: CASSSGGDIYNSPLHF; DNA: TGTGCCAGCAGTTCCGGGGGGGACATTTATAATTCACCCCTCCACTTT
J: TRBJ2-1; D: -; V: TRBV29-1; size: -; CDR3: CSVGRQPAEQFF; DNA: TGCAGCGTCGGAAGGCAGCCAGCCGAGCAGTTCTTC
J: TRBJ1-4; D: TRBD1; V: TRBV9; size: -; CDR3: CASSPTGANEKLFF; DNA: TGTGCCAGCAGCCCGACAGGGGCCAATGAAAAACTGTTTTTT
J: TRBJ2-1; D: TRBD1; V: TRBV19; size: -; CDR3: CASSSSDRGEQFF; DNA: TGTGCCAGTAGCTCTTCAGACAGGGGTGAGCAGTTCTTC